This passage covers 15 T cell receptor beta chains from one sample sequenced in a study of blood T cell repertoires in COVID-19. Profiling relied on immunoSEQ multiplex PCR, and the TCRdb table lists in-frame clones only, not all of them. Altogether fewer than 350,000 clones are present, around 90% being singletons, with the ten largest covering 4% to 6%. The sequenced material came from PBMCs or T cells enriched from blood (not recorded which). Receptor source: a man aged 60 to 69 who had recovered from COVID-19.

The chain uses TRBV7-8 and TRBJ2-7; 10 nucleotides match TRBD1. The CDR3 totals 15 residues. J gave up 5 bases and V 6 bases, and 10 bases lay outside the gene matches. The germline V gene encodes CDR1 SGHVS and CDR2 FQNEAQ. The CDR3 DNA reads TGTGCCAGCAGGTCGTGGGGGACAGGGGTAGACGAGCAGTACTTC. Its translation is CASRSWGTGVDEQYF.

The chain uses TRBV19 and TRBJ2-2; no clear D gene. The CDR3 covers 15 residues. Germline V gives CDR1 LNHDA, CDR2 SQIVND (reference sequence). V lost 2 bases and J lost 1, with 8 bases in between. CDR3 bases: TGTGCCAGTAGTATAAGACGGAGGAACACCGGGGAGCTGTTTTTT. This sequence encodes CASSIRRRNTGELFF.

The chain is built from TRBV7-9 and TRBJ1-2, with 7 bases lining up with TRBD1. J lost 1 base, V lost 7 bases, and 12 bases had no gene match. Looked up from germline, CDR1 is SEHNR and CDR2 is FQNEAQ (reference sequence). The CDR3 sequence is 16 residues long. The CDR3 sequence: CASTSLGGQVNYGYTF. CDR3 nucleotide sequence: TGTGCCAGCACCTCGCTTGGCGGACAGGTTAACTATGGCTACACCTTC.

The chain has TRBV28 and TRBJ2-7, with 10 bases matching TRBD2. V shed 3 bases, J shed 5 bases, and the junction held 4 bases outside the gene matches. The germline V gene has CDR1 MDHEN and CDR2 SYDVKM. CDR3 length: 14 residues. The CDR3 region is CASSLLAGAHEQYF. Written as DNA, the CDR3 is TGTGCCAGCAGTTTGCTAGCGGGAGCCCACGAGCAGTACTTC.

The CDR3 DNA sequence: TGTGCCAGCAGCTTTGGAGTAGTAGCGGTCCCGTACCAAGAGACCCAGTACTTC. This gives the protein CASSFGVVAVPYQETQYF. V and J are TRBV7-2 and TRBJ2-5, with D possibly TRBD2 on 6 matching bases. Germline assignment: CDR1 SGHTA and CDR2 FQGNSA. Trimming removed 3 bases at V and 0 bases at J, with 20 bases between. This CDR3 is 18 amino acids long.

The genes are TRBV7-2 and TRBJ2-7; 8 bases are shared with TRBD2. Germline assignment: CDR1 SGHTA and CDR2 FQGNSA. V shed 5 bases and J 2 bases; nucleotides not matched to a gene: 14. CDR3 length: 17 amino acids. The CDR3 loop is CASSPLPDREGAYEQYF. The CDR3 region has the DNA TGTGCCAGCAGCCCACTACCGGACCGGGAGGGCGCCTACGAGCAGTACTTC.

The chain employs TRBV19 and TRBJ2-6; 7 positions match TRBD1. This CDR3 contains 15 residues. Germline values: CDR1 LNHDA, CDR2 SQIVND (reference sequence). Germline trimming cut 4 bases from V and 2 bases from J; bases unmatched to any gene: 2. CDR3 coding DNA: TGTGCCAGTAGTACCCAGGGGGCTGGGGCCAACGTCCTGACTTTC. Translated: CASSTQGAGANVLTF.

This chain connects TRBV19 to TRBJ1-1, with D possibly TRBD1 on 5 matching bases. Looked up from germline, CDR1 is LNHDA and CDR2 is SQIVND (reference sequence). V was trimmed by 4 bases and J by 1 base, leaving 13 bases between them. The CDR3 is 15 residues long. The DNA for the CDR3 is TGTGCCAGTAGTACGAACAGGTGGTCGAACACTGAAGCTTTCTTT. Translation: CASSTNRWSNTEAFF.

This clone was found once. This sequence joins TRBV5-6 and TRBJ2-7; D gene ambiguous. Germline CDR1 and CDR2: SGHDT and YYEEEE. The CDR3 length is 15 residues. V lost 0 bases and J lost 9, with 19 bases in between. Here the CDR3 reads CASSLAALSLRGQYF. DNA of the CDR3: TGTGCCAGCAGCTTGGCGGCCCTGAGCCTACGAGGGCAGTACTTC.

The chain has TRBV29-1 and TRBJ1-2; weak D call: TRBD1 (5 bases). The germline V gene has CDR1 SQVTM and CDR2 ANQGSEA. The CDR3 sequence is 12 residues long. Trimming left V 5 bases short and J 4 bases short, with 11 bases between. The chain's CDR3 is CSVIGHFYGYTF. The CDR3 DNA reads TGCAGCGTTATAGGACATTTCTATGGCTACACCTTC. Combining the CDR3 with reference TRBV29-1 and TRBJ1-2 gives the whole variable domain SAVISQKPSRDICQRGTSLTIQCQVDSQVTMMFWYRQQPGQSLTLIATANQGSEATYESGFVIDKFPISRPNLTFSTLTVSNMSPEDSSIYLCSVIGHFYGYTFGSGTRLTVV.

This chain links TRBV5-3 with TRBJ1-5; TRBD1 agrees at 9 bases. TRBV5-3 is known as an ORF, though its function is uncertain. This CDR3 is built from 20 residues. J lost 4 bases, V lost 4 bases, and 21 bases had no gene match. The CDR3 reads CARSRRTFFNRGRLNQPQHF. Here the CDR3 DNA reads TGTGCCAGAAGCAGAAGAACATTTTTTAACAGGGGGCGGCTTAATCAGCCCCAGCATTTT.

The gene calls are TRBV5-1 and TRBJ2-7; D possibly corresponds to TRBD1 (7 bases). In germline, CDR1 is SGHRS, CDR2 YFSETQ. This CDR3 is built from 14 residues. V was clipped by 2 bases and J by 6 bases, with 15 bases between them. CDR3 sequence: CASSFTGAGGEQYF. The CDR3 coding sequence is TGCGCCAGCAGCTTTACAGGGGCCGGGGGCGAGCAGTACTTC.

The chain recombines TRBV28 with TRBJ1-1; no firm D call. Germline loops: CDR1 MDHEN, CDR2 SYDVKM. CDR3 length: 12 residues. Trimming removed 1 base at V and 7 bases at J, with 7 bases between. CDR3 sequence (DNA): TGTGCCAGCAGTTTATTGGCCGATGAAGCTTTCTTT. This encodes CASSLLADEAFF.

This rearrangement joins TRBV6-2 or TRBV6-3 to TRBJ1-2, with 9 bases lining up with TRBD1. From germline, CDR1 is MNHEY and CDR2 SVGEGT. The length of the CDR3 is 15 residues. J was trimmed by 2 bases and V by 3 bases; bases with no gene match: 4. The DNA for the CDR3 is TGTGCCAGCAGTTATGCCGGGACAGGGAACTATGGCTACACCTTC. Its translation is CASSYAGTGNYGYTF.

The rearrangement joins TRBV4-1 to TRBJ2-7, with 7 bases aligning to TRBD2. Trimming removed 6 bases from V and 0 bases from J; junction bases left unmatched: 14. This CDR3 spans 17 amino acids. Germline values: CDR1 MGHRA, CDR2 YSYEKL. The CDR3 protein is CASRQTVGSSGSYEQYF. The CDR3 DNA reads TGCGCCAGCAGGCAAACCGTCGGGTCTAGCGGCTCCTACGAGCAGTACTTC.